This T cell receptor (beta chain) was documented in a study of blood T cell repertoires in COVID-19. Across the whole study: Acute and convalescent COVID-19 samples came from the United States, Italy and Spain.

The CDR3 loop spans 11 amino acids. V lost 5 bases to trimming and J lost 1 base, with 2 bases between them. Per germline, CDR1 SEHNR and CDR2 FQNEAQ (reference sequence). The repertoire was sequenced with immunoSEQ multiplex PCR; TCRdb's copy has only in-frame clones and lacks some. This sample has around 260,000 clones, with around 92% found just once. The sample consisted of peripheral blood. The J gene is TRBJ2-5, the V gene TRBV7-9; D unresolved. This TCR came from a person aged 18-35 years with COVID-19, enrolled during active disease. The CDR3 coding sequence is TGTGCCAGCAGCCGCCAAGAGACCCAGTACTTC. Translation gives CASSRQETQYF.